There are a few counts of the clone carrying this TCR beta chain. This entry belongs to a study of blood T cell repertoires in COVID-19. The overall study: Samples came from the United States, Italy and Spain, spanning acute and convalescent COVID-19. Sample material is recorded as cDNA or gDNA derived from T cells, B-cell-depleted T cells, or PBMCs.

Under the authors' procedure: Estimation of nucleated cell counts relied on the amplification of reference gene primers. TCRdb's copy holds only in-frame clones and misses some; the assay was immunoSEQ multiplex PCR. The V and J calls and clone size come from that table; D and trimming were worked out from the DNA. The sample contains about 200,000 clones, approximately 84% of which appear only once. The receptor's source is a woman older than 75 with acute or convalescent COVID-19. Sequencing was done on a sample of peripheral blood.

CDR3 bases: TGTGCCACCAGCAGAGCTGGGCGGGGCGGAATTCAGCCCCAGCATTTT. Amino acids: CATSRAGRGGIQPQHF. The rearrangement joins TRBV15 to TRBJ1-5; D perhaps matches TRBD1 (5 bases). The germline V gene encodes CDR1 LNHNV and CDR2 YYDKDF (reference sequence). Trimming removed 1 base from V and 6 bases from J, with 16 bases in between. The CDR3 covers 16 residues.